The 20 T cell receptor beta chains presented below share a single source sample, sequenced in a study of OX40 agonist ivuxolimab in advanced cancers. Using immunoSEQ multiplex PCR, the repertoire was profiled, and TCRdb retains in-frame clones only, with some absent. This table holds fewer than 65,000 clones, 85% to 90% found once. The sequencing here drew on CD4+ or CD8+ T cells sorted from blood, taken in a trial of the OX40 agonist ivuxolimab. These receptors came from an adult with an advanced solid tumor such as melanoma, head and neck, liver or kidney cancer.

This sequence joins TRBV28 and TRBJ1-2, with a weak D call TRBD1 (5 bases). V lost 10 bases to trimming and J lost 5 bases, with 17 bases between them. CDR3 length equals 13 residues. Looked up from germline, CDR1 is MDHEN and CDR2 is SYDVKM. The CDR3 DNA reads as TGTGCCATCCCGAGCGGGGCAGGATATGGCTACACCTTC. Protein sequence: CAIPSGAGYGYTF.

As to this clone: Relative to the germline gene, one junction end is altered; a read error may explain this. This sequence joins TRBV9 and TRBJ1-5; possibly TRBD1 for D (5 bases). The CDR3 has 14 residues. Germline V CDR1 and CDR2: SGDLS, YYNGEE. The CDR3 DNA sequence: TGTGCCAGCAGCCCTCAGGGAGGCAATAAGCCCCAGCATTTT. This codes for CASSPQGGNKPQHF.

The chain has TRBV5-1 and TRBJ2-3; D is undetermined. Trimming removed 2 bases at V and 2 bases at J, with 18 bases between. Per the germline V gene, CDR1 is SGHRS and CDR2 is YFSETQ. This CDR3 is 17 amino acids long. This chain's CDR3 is CASSFQSGRSNTDTQYF. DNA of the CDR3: TGCGCCAGCAGCTTTCAATCGGGCAGATCAAACACAGATACGCAGTATTTT. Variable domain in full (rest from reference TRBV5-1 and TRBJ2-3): KAGVTQTPRYLIKTRGQQVTLSCSPISGHRSVSWYQQTPGQGLQFLFEYFSETQRNKGNFPGRFSGRQFSNSRSEMNVSTLELGDSALYLCASSFQSGRSNTDTQYFGPGTRLTVL.

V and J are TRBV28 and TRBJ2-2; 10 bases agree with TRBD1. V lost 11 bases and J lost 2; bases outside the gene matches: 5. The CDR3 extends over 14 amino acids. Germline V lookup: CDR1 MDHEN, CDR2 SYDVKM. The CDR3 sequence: CAGQTGGNTGELFF. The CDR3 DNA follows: TGTGCCGGTCAGACAGGGGGCAACACCGGGGAGCTGTTTTTT.

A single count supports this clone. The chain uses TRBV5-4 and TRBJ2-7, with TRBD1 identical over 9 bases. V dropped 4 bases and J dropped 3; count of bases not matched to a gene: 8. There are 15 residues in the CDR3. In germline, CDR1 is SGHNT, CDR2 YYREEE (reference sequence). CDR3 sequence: CASSTARDRVYEQYF. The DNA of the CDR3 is TGTGCCAGCAGCACCGCTCGGGACAGGGTCTACGAGCAGTACTTC.

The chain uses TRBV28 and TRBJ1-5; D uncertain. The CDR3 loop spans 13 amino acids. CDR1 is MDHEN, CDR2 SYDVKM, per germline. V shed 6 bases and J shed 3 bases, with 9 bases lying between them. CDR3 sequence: CASRGSVNQPQHF. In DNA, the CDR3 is TGTGCCAGCAGAGGATCAGTCAATCAGCCCCAGCATTTT.

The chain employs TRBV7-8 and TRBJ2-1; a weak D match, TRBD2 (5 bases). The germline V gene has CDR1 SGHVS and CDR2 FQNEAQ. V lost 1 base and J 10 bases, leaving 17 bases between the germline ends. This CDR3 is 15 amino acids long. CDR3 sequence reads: CASSLGLANGWEQFF. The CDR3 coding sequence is TGTGCCAGCAGCTTAGGTCTAGCCAACGGATGGGAGCAGTTCTTC.

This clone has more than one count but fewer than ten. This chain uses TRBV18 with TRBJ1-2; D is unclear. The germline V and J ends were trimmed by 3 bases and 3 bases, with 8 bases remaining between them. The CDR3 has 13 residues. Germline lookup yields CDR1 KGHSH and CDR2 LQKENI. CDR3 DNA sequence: TGTGCCAGCTCACCGGAGGGAGACTATGGCTACACCTTC. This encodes CASSPEGDYGYTF.

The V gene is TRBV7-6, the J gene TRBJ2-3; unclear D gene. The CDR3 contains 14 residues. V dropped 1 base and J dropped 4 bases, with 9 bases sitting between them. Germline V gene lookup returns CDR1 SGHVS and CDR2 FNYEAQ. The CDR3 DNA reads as TGTGCCAGCAGCTTAGGGGCGCGCTCAGATACGCAGTATTTT. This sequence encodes CASSLGARSDTQYF.

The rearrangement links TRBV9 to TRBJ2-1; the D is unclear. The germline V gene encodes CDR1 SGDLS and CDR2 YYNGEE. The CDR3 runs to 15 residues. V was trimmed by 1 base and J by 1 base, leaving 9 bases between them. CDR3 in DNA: TGTGCCAGCAGCGTACTAGAAGTGTCCTACAATGAGCAGTTCTTC. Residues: CASSVLEVSYNEQFF. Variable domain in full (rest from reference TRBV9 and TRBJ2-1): DSGVTQTPKHLITATGQRVTLRCSPRSGDLSVYWYQQSLDQGLQFLIQYYNGEERAKGNILERFSAQQFPDLHSELNLSSLELGDSALYFCASSVLEVSYNEQFFGPGTRLTVL.

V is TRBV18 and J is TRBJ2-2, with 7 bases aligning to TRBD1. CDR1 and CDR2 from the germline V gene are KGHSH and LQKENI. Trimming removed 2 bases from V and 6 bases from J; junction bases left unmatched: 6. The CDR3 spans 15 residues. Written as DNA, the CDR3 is TGTGCCAGCTCACCAGTTGGACAGGAGTCCGGGGAGCTGTTTTTT. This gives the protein CASSPVGQESGELFF.

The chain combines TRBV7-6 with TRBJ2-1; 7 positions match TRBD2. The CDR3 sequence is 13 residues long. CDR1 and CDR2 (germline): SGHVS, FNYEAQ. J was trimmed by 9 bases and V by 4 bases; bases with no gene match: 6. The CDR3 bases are TGTGCCAGCAGCTGGGAGGGTTTTGGTGAGCAGTTCTTC. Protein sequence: CASSWEGFGEQFF.

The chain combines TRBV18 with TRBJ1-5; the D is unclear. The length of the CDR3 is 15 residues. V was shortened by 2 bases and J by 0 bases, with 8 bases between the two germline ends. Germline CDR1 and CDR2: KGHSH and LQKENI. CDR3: CASSPGRNSNQPQHF. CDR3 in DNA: TGTGCCAGCTCACCAGGCAGGAATAGCAATCAGCCCCAGCATTTT.

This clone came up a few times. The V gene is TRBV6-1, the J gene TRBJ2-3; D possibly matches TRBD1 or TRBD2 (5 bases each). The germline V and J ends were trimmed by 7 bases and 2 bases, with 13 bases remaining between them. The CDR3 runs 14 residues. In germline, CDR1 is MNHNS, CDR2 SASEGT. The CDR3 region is CASTRVGTTDTQYF. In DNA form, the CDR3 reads TGTGCCAGCACGCGAGTGGGGACCACAGATACGCAGTATTTT.

The CDR3: CASSPRIKDGNSTDTQYF. The CDR3 DNA reads as TGCGCCAGCAGCCCGAGAATAAAGGACGGAAACAGCACAGATACGCAGTATTTT. The chain links TRBV5-1 to TRBJ2-3, with D uncertain. With 4 bases removed from V and 0 bases from J, the gap between germline ends came to 21 bases. Germline CDR1 reads SGHRS; CDR2 reads YFSETQ. This CDR3 is built from 18 residues.

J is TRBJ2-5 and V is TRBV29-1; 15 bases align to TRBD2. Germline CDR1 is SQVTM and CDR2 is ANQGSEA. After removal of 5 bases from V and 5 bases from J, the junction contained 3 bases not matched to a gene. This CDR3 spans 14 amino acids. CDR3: CSVSGTSGRETQYF. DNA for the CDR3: TGCAGCGTTTCCGGGACTAGCGGGAGGGAGACCCAGTACTTC.

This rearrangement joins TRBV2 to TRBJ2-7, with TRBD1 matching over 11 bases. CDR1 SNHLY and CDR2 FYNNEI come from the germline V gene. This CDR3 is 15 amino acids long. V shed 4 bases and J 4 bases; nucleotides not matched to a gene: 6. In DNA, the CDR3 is TGTGCCAGCAGTGTCCTGGGGGACAGGGGGTACGAGCAGTACTTC. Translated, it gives CASSVLGDRGYEQYF.

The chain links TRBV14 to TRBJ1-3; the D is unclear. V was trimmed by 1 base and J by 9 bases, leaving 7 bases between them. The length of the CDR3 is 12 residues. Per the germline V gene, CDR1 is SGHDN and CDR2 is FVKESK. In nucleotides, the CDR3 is TGTGCCAGCAGCCAAGTCACCACCACCATATATTTT. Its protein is CASSQVTTTIYF.

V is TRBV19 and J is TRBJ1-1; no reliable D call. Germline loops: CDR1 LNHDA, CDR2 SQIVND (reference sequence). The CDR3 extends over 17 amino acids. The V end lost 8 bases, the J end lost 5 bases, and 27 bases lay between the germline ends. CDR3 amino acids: CASAQIRGPKGRTEAFF. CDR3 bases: TGTGCCAGTGCTCAAATCCGAGGGCCAAAGGGTAGGACTGAAGCTTTCTTT.

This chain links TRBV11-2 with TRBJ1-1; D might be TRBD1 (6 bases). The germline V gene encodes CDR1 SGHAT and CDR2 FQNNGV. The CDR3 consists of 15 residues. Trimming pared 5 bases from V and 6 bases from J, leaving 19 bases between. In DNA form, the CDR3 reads TGTGCCAGCAGCGAGTTCCCAGGGGCAGCGGCTGAAGCTTTCTTT. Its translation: CASSEFPGAAAEAFF.